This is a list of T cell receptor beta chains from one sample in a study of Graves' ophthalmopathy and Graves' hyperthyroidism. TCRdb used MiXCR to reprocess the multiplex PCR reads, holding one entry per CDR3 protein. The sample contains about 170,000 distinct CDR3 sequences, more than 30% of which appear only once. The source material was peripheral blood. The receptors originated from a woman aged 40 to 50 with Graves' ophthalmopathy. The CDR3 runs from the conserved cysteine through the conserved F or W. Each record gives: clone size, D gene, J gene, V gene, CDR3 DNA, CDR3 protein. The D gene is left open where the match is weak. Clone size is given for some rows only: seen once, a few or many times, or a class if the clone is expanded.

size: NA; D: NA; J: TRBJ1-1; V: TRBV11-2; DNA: TGTGCCAGCACCCAAGCGGTTGGAATGAACACTGAAGCTTTCTTT; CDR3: CASTQAVGMNTEAFF
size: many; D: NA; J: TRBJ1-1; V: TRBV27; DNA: TGTGCCAGCAGTTTAGAGGGTAGGAACACTGAAGCTTTCTTT; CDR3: CASSLEGRNTEAFF
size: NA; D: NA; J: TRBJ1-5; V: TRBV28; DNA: TGTGCCAGCAGCTCCCGGGGAGGGAGATATAGCAATCAGCCCCAGCATTTT; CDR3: CASSSRGGRYSNQPQHF
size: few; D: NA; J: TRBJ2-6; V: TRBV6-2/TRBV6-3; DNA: TGTGCCAGCAGTAGGGACTCTGGGGCCAACGTCCTGACTTTC; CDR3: CASSRDSGANVLTF
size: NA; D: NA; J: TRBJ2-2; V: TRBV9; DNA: TGTGCCAGCAGTACAAGCGGAAGTGCGAACACCGGGGAGCTGTTTTTT; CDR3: CASSTSGSANTGELFF
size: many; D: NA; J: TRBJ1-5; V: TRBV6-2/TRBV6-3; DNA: TGTGCCAGCAGAGAGCAGGGGTGGCAGCCCCAGCATTTT; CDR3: CASREQGWQPQHF
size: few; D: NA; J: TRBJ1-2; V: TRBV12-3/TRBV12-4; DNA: TGTGCCAGCAGCCCCGGGAGGGAAAACTATGGCTACACCTTC; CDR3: CASSPGRENYGYTF
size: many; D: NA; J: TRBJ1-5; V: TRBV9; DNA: TGTGCCAGCAGCGTAGGCCCGTATAATCAGCCCCAGCATTTT; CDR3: CASSVGPYNQPQHF
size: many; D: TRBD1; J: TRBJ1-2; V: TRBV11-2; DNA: TGTGCCAGCAGCCCCGGGACAGCCTGGCTTGGCTACACCTTC; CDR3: CASSPGTAWLGYTF
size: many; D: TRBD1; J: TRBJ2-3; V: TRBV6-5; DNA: TGTGCCAGCAGACCGGACAGGGCCTCACGCACAGATACGCAGTATTTT; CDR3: CASRPDRASRTDTQYF
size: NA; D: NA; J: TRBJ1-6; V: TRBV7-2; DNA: TGTGCCAGCAGCCCACCCCCGGGGTCGGGTAATTCACCCCTCCACTTT; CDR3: CASSPPPGSGNSPLHF
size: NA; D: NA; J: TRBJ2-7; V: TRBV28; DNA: TGTGCCACCAGGGGGGGTCGGTCCTCCTACGAGCAGTACTTC; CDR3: CATRGGRSSYEQYF
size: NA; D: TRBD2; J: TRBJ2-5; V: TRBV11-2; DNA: TGTGCCAGCAGCTCACCTTTCTGGCGGGAGGGCCTTTATGAGACCCAGTACTTC; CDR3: CASSSPFWREGLYETQYF
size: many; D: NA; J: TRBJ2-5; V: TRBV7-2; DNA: TGTGCCAGCAGCTTAGCGCTGAATGAAGAGACCCAGTACTTC; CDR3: CASSLALNEETQYF
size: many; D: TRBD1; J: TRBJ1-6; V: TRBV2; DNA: TGTGCCAGCCGGACAGGGGATAATTCACCCCTCCACTTT; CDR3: CASRTGDNSPLHF
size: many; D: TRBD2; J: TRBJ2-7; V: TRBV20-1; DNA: TGCAGTGCGAGGACTAGTATCGAGCAGTACTTC; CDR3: CSARTSIEQYF
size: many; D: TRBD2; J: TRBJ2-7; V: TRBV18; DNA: TGTGCCAGCTCACCGGGACTAGCAGACGAGCAGTACTTC; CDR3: CASSPGLADEQYF
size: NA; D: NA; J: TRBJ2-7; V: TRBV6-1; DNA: TGTGCCAGCAGTGCATCCGGGACGGGGGGCTATGGCTACGAGCAGTACTTC; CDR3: CASSASGTGGYGYEQYF
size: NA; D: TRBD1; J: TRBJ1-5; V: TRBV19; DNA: TGTGCCAGTAGTTGGGGACAGGGGGAGAATCAGCCCCAGCATTTT; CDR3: CASSWGQGENQPQHF
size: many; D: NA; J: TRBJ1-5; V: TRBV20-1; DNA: TGCAGTGCTAGTTCCAGGGTTGGCAATCAGCCCCAGCATTTT; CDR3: CSASSRVGNQPQHF
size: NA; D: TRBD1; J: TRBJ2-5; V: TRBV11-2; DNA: TGTGCCAGCAGCTTCGGGGACAGGGGACAAGAGACCCAGTACTTC; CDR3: CASSFGDRGQETQYF
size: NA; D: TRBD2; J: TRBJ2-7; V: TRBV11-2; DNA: TGTGCCAGCAGCTACTTAGCGGGTCCCACCTACGAGCAGTACTTC; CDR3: CASSYLAGPTYEQYF
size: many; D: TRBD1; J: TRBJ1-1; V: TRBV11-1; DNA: TGTGCCAGCAGCCCACCTCACGCGCGACCAGGGGGCACTGAAGCTTTCTTT; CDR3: CASSPPHARPGGTEAFF
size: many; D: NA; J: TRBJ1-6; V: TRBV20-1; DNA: TGCAGTGGTGGGGGAAGCTCCTATAATTCACCCCTCCACTTT; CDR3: CSGGGSSYNSPLHF
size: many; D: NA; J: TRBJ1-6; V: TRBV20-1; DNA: TGCAGTGCTGGAGTGGGTGGAGGCAATTCACCCCTCCACTTT; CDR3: CSAGVGGGNSPLHF
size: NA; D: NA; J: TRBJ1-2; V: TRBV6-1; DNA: TGTGCCTCGGGTGCTAACTATGGCTACACCTTC; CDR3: CASGANYGYTF
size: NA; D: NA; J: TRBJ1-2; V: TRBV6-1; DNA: TGTGCCAGCACCCCAGGGGCCCACGGCTACACCTTC; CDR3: CASTPGAHGYTF
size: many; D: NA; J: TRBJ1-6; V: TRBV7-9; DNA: TGTGCCAGCAGCTTAGGCGTTGGGGCCCCACCCCTCCACTTT; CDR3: CASSLGVGAPPLHF
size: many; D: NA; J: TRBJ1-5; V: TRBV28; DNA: TGTGCCAGCAGCGTGGAAGAGTATAGCAATCAGCCCCAGCATTTT; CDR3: CASSVEEYSNQPQHF
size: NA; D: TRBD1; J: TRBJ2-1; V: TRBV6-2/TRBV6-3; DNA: TGTGCCAGCAGTTACCCAGGGGGCCTCGATGAGCAGTTCTTC; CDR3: CASSYPGGLDEQFF
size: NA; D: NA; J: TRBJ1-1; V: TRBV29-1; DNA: TGCAGCGTTGAAGACCTTGGCAGGAACACTGAAGCTTTCTTT; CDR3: CSVEDLGRNTEAFF
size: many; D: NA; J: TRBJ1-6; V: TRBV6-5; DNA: TGTGCCAGCAGCCGGGCCCTGAGCTCCTATAATTCACCCCTCCACTTT; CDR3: CASSRALSSYNSPLHF
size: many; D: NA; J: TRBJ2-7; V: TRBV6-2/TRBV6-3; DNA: TGTGCCAGCAGTTTTTCATCCTCAGGATCCTACGAGCAGTACTTC; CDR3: CASSFSSSGSYEQYF
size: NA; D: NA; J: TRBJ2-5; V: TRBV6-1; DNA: TGTGCCAGCACCCGACGACACCGAGGCCAAGAGACCCAGTACTTC; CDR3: CASTRRHRGQETQYF
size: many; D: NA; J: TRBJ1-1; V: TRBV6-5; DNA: TGTGCCAGCAGTTCAAGGACGGCAGCTCCAGTGAACACTGAAGCTTTCTTT; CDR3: CASSSRTAAPVNTEAFF
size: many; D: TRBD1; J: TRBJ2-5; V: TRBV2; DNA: TGTGCCAGCATCCAAGAGGGGGCGTGGGAGACCCAGTACTTC; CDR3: CASIQEGAWETQYF
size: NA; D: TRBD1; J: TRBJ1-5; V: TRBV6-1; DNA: TGTGCCAGCAGACAAAGACAGGGGTTTCAGCCCCAGCATTTT; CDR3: CASRQRQGFQPQHF
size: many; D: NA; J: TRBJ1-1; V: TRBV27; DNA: TGTGCCAGCAGTTTCGGAAGGGGGACTGAAGCTTTCTTT; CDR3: CASSFGRGTEAFF
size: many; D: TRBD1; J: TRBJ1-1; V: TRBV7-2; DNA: TGTGCCAGCAGTATCTCAACAGGGGGCAGATCTGAAGCTTTCTTT; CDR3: CASSISTGGRSEAFF
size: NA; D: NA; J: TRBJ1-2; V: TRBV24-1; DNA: TGTGCCACCAGATCAGGGCGAGGCTACACCTTC; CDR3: CATRSGRGYTF
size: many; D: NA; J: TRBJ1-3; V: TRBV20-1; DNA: TGCAGTGCTACTGATAGGGAAAAAACTTCTGGAAACACCATATATTTT; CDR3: CSATDREKTSGNTIYF
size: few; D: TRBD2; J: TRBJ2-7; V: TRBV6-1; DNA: TGTGCCAGCTCTAGCGGAGCTATCTCCTACGAGCAGTACTTC; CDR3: CASSSGAISYEQYF
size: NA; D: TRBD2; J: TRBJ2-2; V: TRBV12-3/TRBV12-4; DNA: TGTGCCAGCAGTTTGATTAGCGGGGTATGGGACACCGGGGAGCTGTTTTTT; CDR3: CASSLISGVWDTGELFF
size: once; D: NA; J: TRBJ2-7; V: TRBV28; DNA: TGTGCCAGCAGTCTGAGCCCCCGCTACGAGCAGTACTTC; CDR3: CASSLSPRYEQYF
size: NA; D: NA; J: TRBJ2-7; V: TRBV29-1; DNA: TGCAGCGCCAGCTATAGCGTGCGGGGCGAGCAGTACTTC; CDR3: CSASYSVRGEQYF
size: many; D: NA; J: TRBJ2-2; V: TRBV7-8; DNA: TGTGCCAGCACCCTCACTCGGGGGACCGGGGAGCTGTTTTTT; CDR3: CASTLTRGTGELFF
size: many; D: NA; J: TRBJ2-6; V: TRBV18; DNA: TGTGCCAGCTCACCACCAGGGAACTCTGGGGCCAACGTCCTGACTTTC; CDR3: CASSPPGNSGANVLTF
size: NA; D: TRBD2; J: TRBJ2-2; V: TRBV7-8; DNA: TGTGCCAGCAGCCCGAGGGTGGCTAGCGGGAACACCGGGGAGCTGTTTTTT; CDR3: CASSPRVASGNTGELFF
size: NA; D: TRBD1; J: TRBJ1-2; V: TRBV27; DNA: TGTGCCAGCAGGACCGGACAGGCCGGCTACACCTTC; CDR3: CASRTGQAGYTF
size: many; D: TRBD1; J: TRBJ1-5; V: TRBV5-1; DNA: TGCGCCAGCAGCTTATCAGGGGGCGCCGGCAATCAGCCCCAGCATTTT; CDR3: CASSLSGGAGNQPQHF
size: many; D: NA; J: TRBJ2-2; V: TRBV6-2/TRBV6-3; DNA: TGTGCCAGCACTCGACAGGTGAACACCGGGGAGCTGTTTTTT; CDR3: CASTRQVNTGELFF
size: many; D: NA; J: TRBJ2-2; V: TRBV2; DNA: TGTGCCAGCAGCCGCGACCGGCGGACCGGGGAGCTGTTTTTT; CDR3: CASSRDRRTGELFF